This TCR beta chain was retrieved from a study of PD-1 blockade in classical Hodgkin lymphoma (dated by TCRdb to 2020 to 2022). About the investigation overall: Nivolumab dosing was 3 mg/kg intravenously every 2 weeks, continuing until either disease progression or unacceptable toxicity. The study used TCR beta sequencing and CyTOF to define a peripheral blood immune signature of response to PD-1 blockade in classical Hodgkin lymphoma. Broader findings and caveats from the paper: Baseline TCR diversity was reported as lower in newly diagnosed patients than in healthy donors, and lower still in relapsed/refractory patients. A significant rise by C4D1 was seen in CD4+ but not CD8+ TCR diversity (p=0.0027 vs p=0.16), with the rise being most apparent in complete responders (p=0.02). Only a single clinical trial cohort was studied, and what caused the repertoire differences, possibly disease activity or prior therapy, remained undefined. Baseline diversity similar to that of newly diagnosed patients was observed in trial patients achieving complete response, whereas significantly lower diversity was observed in partial responders and progressors. Lower diversity was observed in patients in whom nivolumab was started less than 1 year after ASCT, and these patients were excluded from later analyses so that confounding by immune reconstitution would be avoided.

From its cysteine to its phenylalanine, the CDR3 spans 16 amino acids. Solely the CDR3 DNA is kept, with 48 bases framed from the first base. The germline V end is reduced by 6 bases and the J end by 2 bases; junction bases left unmatched: 12. Taken from the germline V gene, the CDR1 and CDR2 loops are MDHEN and SYDVKM. The Qiagen DNeasy kit was used to extract genomic DNA from unsorted PBMCs and from the negatively selected CD4+ and CD8+ fractions. TCR beta CDR3 regions were amplified by immunoSEQ multiplex PCR using primers annealing to V and J segments. A synthetic immune receptor repertoire was used to minimize amplification bias, and remaining bias was computationally removed after sequencing. The published analysis was carried out like this. Repertoire diversity was quantified as the Shannon entropy index using custom Python scripts. Unsorted, CD4+ and CD8+ repertoires were analyzed separately, except for combined analyses in which CD4+ and CD8+ sequences were merged in silico. Clonal expansion was defined as a frequency increase of at least 2-fold after treatment compared with C1D1, and clones undetected at baseline were assigned a pseudocount of 0.5. Clones with 0 or 1 copy at C1D1 were classified as singleton clones, and clones with 2 or more copies were classified as non-singleton clones. By matching protein sequences in sorted samples from the same patient, clones expanded in unsorted samples were annotated as CD4+, CD8+ or unknown. Diversity changes from C1D1 to C4D1 were tested in paired samples using Wilcoxon tests. TCRdb took this table from immuneACCESS and kept in-frame rearrangements with V and J called. Such tables lack part of the clones; where checked against another copy, unresolved V genes explain under half of the gap, and the rest is unexplained. The V and J calls and the clone size are those of that table, but D and trimming were determined from the DNA. For this sample the table gives 100,000 or so clones, of which 93% were detected only once. Around 2% of the sample belongs to the ten largest clones.

The sample's time point label is to be understood as: cycle 4 day 1 (C4D1), after five to seven weeks of nivolumab. Every trial patient had relapsed following autologous stem cell transplantation, and prior brentuximab vedotin exposure was what differed among cohorts A, B and C. The trial cohort comprised 60 or so patients with relapsed/refractory classical Hodgkin lymphoma whose best overall responses were complete response, partial response or progressive disease. In the multi-cohort phase II CheckMate 205 trial, trial patients received single-agent nivolumab. Best overall response was determined by an independent review committee according to the 2007 International Working Group response criteria. Trial PBMCs were collected immediately before nivolumab initiation (C1D1) and during therapy at cycle 2 day 1 and cycle 4 day 1. After peripheral blood was drawn into 8 mL Vacutainer Cell Preparation Tubes, PBMCs were isolated by centrifugation and then cryopreserved.

A remark on this clone: Its antigen remains undetermined. Within one base of it there is no much larger clone, and no base qualities were kept.

Recombination joined TRBV28 with TRBJ1-2; 7 middle bases align to TRBD1. The sequenced sample was peripheral blood mononuclear cells (PBMCs), obtained before the fourth cycle of nivolumab. The TCR originated in a human donor with classical Hodgkin lymphoma. The CDR3 reads as follows: CASRYRTGASNYGYTF. The DNA is as follows: TGTGCCAGCAGGTATCGGACAGGAGCCTCAAACTATGGCTACACCTTC.